Listed below are T cell receptor beta chains from one sample, sequenced in a study of OX40 agonist ivuxolimab in advanced cancers. Produced via immunoSEQ multiplex PCR; TCRdb's table is partial and in-frame only. The sample has roughly 70,000 clones; approximately 80% are singletons. This specimen consisted of CD4+ or CD8+ T cells sorted from blood, obtained in a trial of the OX40 agonist ivuxolimab. These TCRs come from an adult with an advanced solid tumor such as melanoma, head and neck, liver or kidney cancer. Each CDR3 is given with its conserved first and last residue. Each record gives: D gene, V gene, J gene, clone size, CDR3 protein, CDR3 DNA. The D gene is left open where the match is weak. Rows may omit the clone size; those that give it use once, few, many or a size class.

d_gene: TRBD1
v_gene: TRBV19
j_gene: TRBJ2-2
abundance: .
CDR3aa: CASSRQGMDTGELFF
CDR3nt: TGTGCCAGTAGTAGACAGGGGATGGACACCGGGGAGCTGTTTTTT

d_gene: TRBD1
v_gene: TRBV28
j_gene: TRBJ1-4
abundance: .
CDR3aa: CASSSYRGRGNEKLFF
CDR3nt: TGTGCCAGCAGTTCTTACAGGGGGCGGGGTAATGAAAAACTGTTTTTT

d_gene: TRBD1
v_gene: TRBV7-9
j_gene: TRBJ2-7
abundance: once
CDR3aa: CASSPPDRGGEQYF
CDR3nt: TGTGCCAGCAGCCCCCCGGACAGGGGTGGCGAGCAGTACTTC

d_gene: TRBD1
v_gene: TRBV27
j_gene: TRBJ2-5
abundance: .
CDR3aa: CASRNRGNFETQYF
CDR3nt: TGTGCCAGCAGAAACAGGGGGAATTTCGAGACCCAGTACTTC

d_gene: .
v_gene: TRBV28
j_gene: TRBJ2-4
abundance: .
CDR3aa: CASSSPHRILAKNIQYF
CDR3nt: TGTGCCAGCAGCTCCCCTCACAGGATACTAGCCAAAAACATTCAGTACTTC

d_gene: TRBD1
v_gene: TRBV28
j_gene: TRBJ2-1
abundance: .
CDR3aa: CASALTLRQGANNEQFF
CDR3nt: TGTGCCAGCGCCCTCACCCTCCGACAGGGGGCAAACAATGAGCAGTTCTTC

d_gene: .
v_gene: TRBV28
j_gene: TRBJ2-7
abundance: .
CDR3aa: CASSSQGSGSYEQYF
CDR3nt: TGTGCCAGCAGTTCCCAGGGTAGTGGATCCTACGAGCAGTACTTC

d_gene: .
v_gene: TRBV10-3
j_gene: TRBJ2-3
abundance: .
CDR3aa: CAISESAGAADTQYF
CDR3nt: TGTGCCATCAGTGAGTCGGCGGGGGCGGCAGATACGCAGTATTTT

d_gene: TRBD1
v_gene: TRBV15
j_gene: TRBJ2-1
abundance: .
CDR3aa: CATSRDRGRNEQFF
CDR3nt: TGTGCCACCAGCAGGGACAGGGGTCGGAATGAGCAGTTCTTC

d_gene: .
v_gene: TRBV5-1
j_gene: TRBJ2-2
abundance: .
CDR3aa: CASSFFSGSGGELFF
CDR3nt: TGCGCCAGCAGCTTTTTTTCGGGATCGGGCGGGGAGCTGTTTTTT

d_gene: .
v_gene: TRBV15
j_gene: TRBJ1-1
abundance: .
CDR3aa: CATSRDLWVQGDTEAFF
CDR3nt: TGTGCCACCAGCAGAGATCTCTGGGTACAGGGTGACACTGAAGCTTTCTTT

d_gene: .
v_gene: TRBV10-2
j_gene: TRBJ1-3
abundance: .
CDR3aa: CASSEYPKTGNTIYF
CDR3nt: TGCGCCAGCAGTGAGTACCCAAAGACTGGAAACACCATATATTTT

d_gene: .
v_gene: TRBV6-5
j_gene: TRBJ1-5
abundance: few
CDR3aa: CASGTQPQHF
CDR3nt: TGTGCCAGCGGGACACAGCCCCAGCATTTT

d_gene: .
v_gene: TRBV14
j_gene: TRBJ2-7
abundance: .
CDR3aa: CASSQGIGEQYF
CDR3nt: TGTGCCAGCAGCCAAGGAATAGGGGAGCAGTACTTC

d_gene: .
v_gene: TRBV5-1
j_gene: TRBJ1-3
abundance: .
CDR3aa: CASSPGRPLWNTIYF
CDR3nt: TGCGCCAGCAGCCCGGGACGGCCGTTGTGGAACACCATATATTTT

d_gene: .
v_gene: TRBV7-9
j_gene: TRBJ1-1
abundance: many
CDR3aa: CASNSHGGSMRRF
CDR3nt: TGTGCCAGCAACTCCCACGGAGGCTCCATGAGGAGGTTT

d_gene: .
v_gene: TRBV10-3
j_gene: TRBJ2-7
abundance: .
CDR3aa: CAISDSTSLTYEQYF
CDR3nt: TGTGCCATCAGTGATTCTACTAGCCTAACCTACGAGCAGTACTTC

d_gene: TRBD1
v_gene: TRBV5-1
j_gene: TRBJ1-2
abundance: .
CDR3aa: CASSPKAGTGDPFYGYTF
CDR3nt: TGCGCCAGCAGCCCGAAGGCCGGGACAGGGGACCCCTTCTATGGCTACACCTTC

d_gene: .
v_gene: TRBV15
j_gene: TRBJ2-6
abundance: .
CDR3aa: CATSRGISGANVLTF
CDR3nt: TGTGCCACCAGCAGAGGCATCTCTGGGGCCAACGTCCTGACTTTC

d_gene: TRBD1
v_gene: TRBV4-1
j_gene: TRBJ2-7
abundance: few
CDR3aa: CASSLTGGSYEQYF
CDR3nt: TGCGCCAGCAGCCTAACAGGGGGCTCCTACGAGCAGTACTTC

d_gene: .
v_gene: TRBV7-9
j_gene: TRBJ2-4
abundance: .
CDR3aa: CASSSEDVGWVKNIQYF
CDR3nt: TGTGCCAGCAGCTCCGAAGATGTTGGTTGGGTCAAAAACATTCAGTACTTC

d_gene: .
v_gene: TRBV19
j_gene: TRBJ2-5
abundance: .
CDR3aa: CASSMLQETQYF
CDR3nt: TGTGCCAGTAGTATGTTGCAAGAGACCCAGTACTTC

d_gene: .
v_gene: TRBV7-9
j_gene: TRBJ2-3
abundance: .
CDR3aa: CASLAGGSTDTQYF
CDR3nt: TGTGCCAGCTTAGCCGGGGGTAGCACAGATACGCAGTATTTT

d_gene: TRBD2
v_gene: TRBV10-1
j_gene: TRBJ2-2
abundance: .
CDR3aa: CASTQTSGSGELFF
CDR3nt: TGCGCCAGCACCCAGACTAGCGGGTCCGGGGAGCTGTTTTTT